Here is one T cell receptor beta chain with its context. The time point denotes: time of PML onset. After 16 to 56 months on natalizumab, the natalizumab-treated patients developed PML. This sample was included in a study of multiple sclerosis patients with progressive multifocal leukoencephalopathy. With 5 bases removed from V and 1 base from J, the gap between germline ends came to 12 bases. The CDR3 runs to 15 residues. Germline V gene sequence: CDR1 MNHEY, CDR2 SVGAGI. Measured with immunoSEQ multiplex PCR; TCRdb has only the in-frame clones, and not every one. Here the sample spans over 25,000 clones, about 90% being singletons.

This rearrangement joins TRBV6-5 to TRBJ1-5; D not certain. The sequence was obtained from a human donor with progressive multifocal leukoencephalopathy. Sequencing used PBMCs, obtained from a patient treated with natalizumab. This CDR3 is CASSPSRQSNQPQHF. In nucleotides, the CDR3 is TGTGCCAGCAGTCCCAGTAGGCAGAGCAATCAGCCCCAGCATTTT.